One and the same sample provided the 3 T cell receptor beta chains below, sequenced in a study of vaccination effects on CD4 cells after COVID-19. TCRdb's table, derived via immunoSEQ multiplex PCR, lists solely in-frame clones and lacks some. The table lists roughly 61,000 clones, roughly 79% of them singletons. No antigen is known for these receptors. Sequencing was preceded by expansion of antigen-specific CD4+ T cells with viral peptide pools in the ViraFEST assay. Around day 10 of culture, CD4+ T cells were separated out. The sequencing used CD4+ T cells from PBMCs cultured with HCoV-229E spike peptides, collected before COVID-19 vaccination. Receptors were obtained from a human donor who received a COVID-19 vaccine.

The rearrangement uses TRBV2 and TRBJ2-5; 8 bases align to TRBD2. The CDR3 has 13 amino acids. The germline gives CDR1 SNHLY, CDR2 FYNNEI. V dropped 7 bases and J dropped 9; count of bases not matched to a gene: 10. CDR3 nucleotides: TGTGCCAGCACCATGGGGACTAGTGTTTCCCAGTACTTC. Translating it yields CASTMGTSVSQYF. Supplemented by reference TRBV2 and TRBJ2-5, the full variable domain reads EPEVTQTPSHQVTQMGQEVILRCVPISNHLYFYWYRQILGQKVEFLVSFYNNEISEKSEIFDDQFSVERPDGSNFTLKIRSTKLEDSAMYFCASTMGTSVSQYFGPGTRLLVL.

The J gene is TRBJ2-4, the V gene TRBV7-2, with unresolved D. CDR1 is SGHTA and CDR2 is FQGNSA in the germline V gene. The CDR3 is 17 amino acids. V was cut by 1 base and J by 1 base, with 14 bases left in between. The CDR3 here is CASSLGRAGLAKNIQYF. For the CDR3, the DNA is TGTGCCAGCAGCTTAGGTCGTGCAGGCCTGGCCAAAAACATTCAGTACTTC.

V gene TRBV12-3 or TRBV12-4 combines with J gene TRBJ1-2; D gene unclear. V dropped 4 bases and J dropped 3 bases, with 3 bases sitting between them. This CDR3 is 11 amino acids long. The CDR3 loop is CASSSHYGYTF. For the CDR3, the DNA is TGTGCCAGCAGTTCCCACTATGGCTACACCTTC.